The 29 T cell receptor beta chains below come from one sample, sequenced in a study of blood T cell repertoires in COVID-19. The data were produced by immunoSEQ multiplex PCR, yet TCRdb's version contains in-frame clones alone and is incomplete. Of about 340,000 clones listed, around 88% are singletons. The sequenced material came from peripheral blood. The receptor source for this set is a man under 40 with active or convalescent COVID-19.

The chain employs TRBV5-5 and TRBJ2-5; D remains unclear. The CDR3 totals 13 residues. V was trimmed by 5 bases and J by 2 bases, leaving 10 bases between them. The germline V gene has CDR1 SGHKS and CDR2 YYEKEE (reference sequence). The DNA for the CDR3 is TGTGCCAGCAGGAAGGTCGGGCAAGAGACCCAGTACTTC. Protein sequence: CASRKVGQETQYF.

J is TRBJ1-5 and V is TRBV30; TRBD1 is a possible D gene (5 bases). CDR3 length: 14 amino acids. V was clipped by 2 bases and J by 6 bases, with 14 bases between them. Germline V CDR1 and CDR2: GTSNPN, SVGIG (reference sequence). The CDR3 loop reads CAWSSGASSQPQHF. The CDR3 DNA follows: TGTGCCTGGAGTTCTGGGGCGAGTAGTCAGCCCCAGCATTTT.

A single count supports this clone. This chain links TRBV11-3 with TRBJ1-1; D remains ambiguous. The germline V gene encodes CDR1 SGHNT and CDR2 YENEEA. The CDR3 spans 16 residues. V was trimmed by 6 bases and J by 1 base, leaving 18 bases between them. CDR3 sequence (DNA): TGTGCCAGCAGTCCCCTCCCCCCGACGGGGAACACTGAAGCTTTCTTT. Protein: CASSPLPPTGNTEAFF.

This clone has only a few counts. CDR3 region: CASSKEQGAHTDTQYF. The CDR3 DNA sequence: TGTGCCAGCAGCAAAGAGCAGGGGGCGCACACAGATACGCAGTATTTT. The chain combines TRBV7-9 with TRBJ2-3; 8 bases fit TRBD1. The CDR3 contains 16 residues. Germline CDR1 reads SEHNR; CDR2 reads FQNEAQ (reference sequence). The V gene end was trimmed by 5 bases and the J gene end by 2 bases; junction bases not matched to a gene: 9.

The rearrangement uses TRBV6-5 and TRBJ1-1; the D is unclear. The CDR3 contains 14 residues. Trimming stripped 2 bases from V and 6 bases from J, with 13 bases between. Germline CDR1 is MNHEY and CDR2 is SVGAGI. CDR3 region: CASSYAGPRAEAFF. The CDR3 DNA reads as TGTGCCAGCAGTTACGCAGGCCCGCGGGCTGAAGCTTTCTTT.

The chain is built from TRBV5-6 and TRBJ1-1; the match to TRBD1 covers 7 bases. Trimming removed 6 bases from V and 3 bases from J; junction bases left unmatched: 8. The CDR3 extends over 14 amino acids. Germline CDR1 SGHDT, CDR2 YYEEEE. DNA of the CDR3: TGTGCCAGCACCCAAGGGGGCGGGTACACTGAAGCTTTCTTT. Amino acids: CASTQGGGYTEAFF.

The chain is built from TRBV7-3 and TRBJ2-5; possible D gene TRBD2, 6 bases. Trimming shortened V by 3 bases and J by 1 base, and 12 bases separated the two germline ends. The germline V gene encodes CDR1 SGHTA and CDR2 FQGTGA. The CDR3 covers 15 residues. CDR3 bases: TGTGCCAGCAGCTTTGATGGGGGGTCCCAAGAGACCCAGTACTTC. This sequence encodes CASSFDGGSQETQYF.

This clone appeared a few times. The chain carries TRBV2 and TRBJ1-1; perhaps TRBD1 as D (5 bases). V was trimmed by 2 bases and J by 10 bases, leaving 11 bases between them. Per germline, CDR1 SNHLY and CDR2 FYNNEI. This CDR3 is built from 12 residues. The CDR3 sequence is CASSESTRGAFF. CDR3 coding DNA: TGTGCCAGCAGTGAAAGCACAAGGGGAGCTTTCTTT.

The V gene is TRBV9, the J gene TRBJ1-6, with D tentatively TRBD1 (6 bases). This CDR3 is 15 amino acids long. The germline V and J ends were trimmed by 1 base and 7 bases, with 12 bases remaining between them. The germline V gene has CDR1 SGDLS and CDR2 YYNGEE. The CDR3, as DNA: TGTGCCAGCAGCGTATCAGGGGAGGGAAATTCACCCCTCCACTTT. Its protein product is CASSVSGEGNSPLHF.

The rearrangement joins TRBV29-1 to TRBJ2-1; the match to TRBD2 covers 7 bases. This CDR3 region has 14 residues. CDR1 is SQVTM and CDR2 is ANQGSEA in the germline V gene. The V gene end was trimmed by 3 bases and the J gene end by 10 bases; junction bases not matched to a gene: 12. The CDR3 DNA reads as TGCAGCGTTGAGGGCGGGAGCTCCTGGAGGGAGCAGTTCTTC. Translation gives CSVEGGSSWREQFF.

The chain recombines TRBV18 with TRBJ1-2; TRBD1 agrees at 7 bases. CDR1 KGHSH and CDR2 LQKENI come from the germline V gene. The CDR3 contains 16 residues. Trimming at V came to 2 bases and at J to 4 bases, leaving 10 bases not matched to a gene. The CDR3 loop reads CASSPGTEARSYGYTF. CDR3 in DNA: TGTGCCAGCTCACCAGGGACAGAGGCAAGATCCTATGGCTACACCTTC.

At least ten counts were recorded for this clone. The V and J genes are TRBV5-1 and TRBJ2-7; no firm D call. Germline CDR1 and CDR2: SGHRS and YFSETQ. Trimming stripped 0 bases from V and 6 bases from J, with 13 bases between. CDR3 length: 14 amino acids. The CDR3 reads CASSLDPGLAEQYF. DNA for the CDR3: TGCGCCAGCAGCTTGGATCCGGGTCTGGCCGAGCAGTACTTC.

The V gene is TRBV9, the J gene TRBJ2-3, with D perhaps TRBD1 (7 bases). From germline, CDR1 is SGDLS and CDR2 YYNGEE. The CDR3 runs to 13 residues. V was shortened by 7 bases and J by 4 bases, with 13 bases between the two germline ends. CDR3 DNA: TGTGCCAGCGGAGGGGGCGGGTCAGATACGCAGTATTTT. Translated: CASGGGGSDTQYF.

CDR3 loop: CATSDAGLNQPQHF. CDR3 DNA sequence: TGTGCCACCAGTGATGCAGGACTCAATCAGCCCCAGCATTTT. The J gene is TRBJ1-5, the V gene TRBV24-1, with D uncertain. V shed 3 bases and J shed 3 bases, with 8 bases lying between them. This CDR3 region has 14 residues. CDR1 KGHDR and CDR2 SFDVKD come from the germline V gene.

The V gene is TRBV7-9, the J gene TRBJ2-7; D ambiguous. There are 11 residues in the CDR3. Germline V gene sequence: CDR1 SEHNR, CDR2 FQNEAQ (reference sequence). V lost 8 bases and J lost 6, with 11 bases in between. CDR3 DNA: TGTGCCAGCTCCGTCTCCGGCGAGCAGTACTTC. Its translation: CASSVSGEQYF. The whole variable domain, remainder taken from reference TRBV7-9 and TRBJ2-7, is DTGVSQNPRHKITKRGQNVTFRCDPISEHNRLYWYRQTLGQGPEFLTYFQNEAQLEKSRLLSDRFSAERPKGSFSTLEIQRTEQGDSAMYLCASSVSGEQYFGPGTRLTVT.

This clone has a single count. This chain joins TRBV6-1 and TRBJ2-7; TRBD1 matches at 9 bases. With 0 bases clipped from V and 6 bases from J, the junction kept 9 bases outside the gene matches. From germline, CDR1 is MNHNS and CDR2 SASEGT. CDR3 size: 16 residues. The CDR3 loop reads CASSEAQWDRVREQYF. In DNA, the CDR3 is TGTGCCAGCAGTGAAGCGCAATGGGACAGGGTACGCGAGCAGTACTTC.

The V gene is TRBV29-1, the J gene TRBJ1-1, with D unclear. V shed 6 bases and J shed 5 bases, with 16 bases lying between them. Germline CDR1 reads SQVTM; CDR2 reads ANQGSEA. The CDR3 has 13 amino acids. Here the CDR3 DNA reads TGCAGCGTCCACGGAGGAGAGAGGACTGAAGCTTTCTTT. Translation: CSVHGGERTEAFF.

The J gene is TRBJ1-1, the V gene TRBV4-2, with 9 bases that match TRBD1. V lost 4 bases to trimming and J lost 4 bases; unmatched junction nucleotides: 7. There are 15 residues in the CDR3. Germline V CDR1 and CDR2: LGHNA, YNFKEQ. CDR3 coding DNA: TGTGCCAGCAGCCCCCGGACAGGGGCGCGCACTGAAGCTTTCTTT. It yields the protein CASSPRTGARTEAFF.

This clone was seen more than once but under ten times. The chain uses TRBV6-5 and TRBJ1-1; 7 bases fit TRBD1. J gave up 0 bases and V 6 bases, and 7 bases lay outside the gene matches. The CDR3 runs 15 residues. Germline V gene sequence: CDR1 MNHEY, CDR2 SVGAGI. The CDR3 bases are TGTGCCAGCAGGGCCAGGGGGAACCTGAACACTGAAGCTTTCTTT. Translation: CASRARGNLNTEAFF.

The chain joins TRBV4-2 to TRBJ2-2, with 10 positions matching TRBD1. With V trimmed by 5 bases and J by 0 bases, 12 bases remained unmatched. The CDR3 loop spans 19 amino acids. The V gene's germline CDR1 is LGHNA and CDR2 YNFKEQ. Written as DNA, the CDR3 is TGTGCCAGCAGCGCGCGAGTCGGACAGGGGGTAACGAACACCGGGGAGCTGTTTTTT. Translation: CASSARVGQGVTNTGELFF.

V gene TRBV9 combines with J gene TRBJ2-5, with a weak D call TRBD2 (5 bases). The germline V gene encodes CDR1 SGDLS and CDR2 YYNGEE. Between the trimmed V and J ends, which lost 3 bases and 3 bases, there was a span of 15 bases. CDR3 length: 15 amino acids. The DNA of the CDR3 is TGTGCCAGCAGCGCCCACTCCCCAGCGGAAGAGACCCAGTACTTC. This sequence encodes CASSAHSPAEETQYF.

The chain employs TRBV7-2 and TRBJ1-4, with D perhaps TRBD1 (6 bases). Germline V gives CDR1 SGHTA, CDR2 FQGNSA. Trimming stripped 0 bases from V and 7 bases from J, with 12 bases between. The CDR3 is 15 residues long. CDR3 bases: TGTGCCAGCAGCTTAGCGGGGGGGGCCGGTGAAAAACTGTTTTTT. The encoded protein is CASSLAGGAGEKLFF.

The gene calls are TRBV11-1 and TRBJ1-6; D unresolved. The germline V and J ends were trimmed by 0 bases and 7 bases, with 10 bases remaining between them. The CDR3 is 15 amino acids. Germline V gene lookup returns CDR1 SGHAT and CDR2 FQDESV (reference sequence). In DNA form, the CDR3 reads TGTGCCAGCAGCTTAGCACGCCACTCAAATTCACCCCTCCACTTT. As protein: CASSLARHSNSPLHF.

This clone was seen only a few times. CDR3 residues: CSVLPGQGNTIYF. Written as DNA, the CDR3 is TGCAGCGTGCTACCGGGACAGGGAAACACCATATATTTT. The chain has TRBV29-1 and TRBJ1-3; 7 bases align to TRBD1. This CDR3 is built from 13 residues. V trimming: 6 bases; J trimming: 4 bases; junction bases outside the gene matches: 6. Germline V gives CDR1 SQVTM, CDR2 ANQGSEA.

The chain links TRBV18 to TRBJ2-7; TRBD2 is a possible D gene (5 bases). The CDR3 has 14 residues. Germline V gene lookup returns CDR1 KGHSH and CDR2 LQKENI. Trimming cost V 0 bases and J 6 bases, with 12 bases left between them. The DNA of the CDR3 is TGTGCCAGCTCACCACCGGCGGCGGCGGGCGAGCAGTACTTC. Protein: CASSPPAAAGEQYF.

This clone appeared a few times. The CDR3 here is CASSYGGGTMVETQYF. The CDR3 DNA reads TGTGCCAGCAGTTACGGCGGAGGGACTATGGTTGAGACCCAGTACTTC. This chain uses TRBV6-5 with TRBJ2-5; TRBD2 matches at 7 bases. With V trimmed by 2 bases and J by 5 bases, 11 bases remained unmatched. Germline CDR1 and CDR2: MNHEY and SVGAGI. This CDR3 contains 16 residues.

J is TRBJ2-2 and V is TRBV11-2; D is perhaps TRBD1 (6 bases). This CDR3 is 14 amino acids long. Germline CDR1 reads SGHAT; CDR2 reads FQNNGV. The V end was cut by 3 bases, the J end by 5 bases, with 10 bases between. DNA of the CDR3: TGTGCCAGCAGCTTTACAGGGCAAACCGGGGAGCTGTTTTTT. Protein product: CASSFTGQTGELFF.

The genes are TRBV11-3 and TRBJ1-1; 9 positions match TRBD1. The germline gives CDR1 SGHNT, CDR2 YENEEA. The ends lost 4 bases at V and 0 bases at J; junction bases unmatched: 9. This CDR3 spans 17 amino acids. The CDR3 protein is CASSWGDRVVVNTEAFF. The CDR3, as DNA: TGTGCCAGCAGCTGGGGGGACAGGGTAGTTGTGAACACTGAAGCTTTCTTT.

This sequence joins TRBV27 and TRBJ2-1; 8 positions agree with TRBD2. This CDR3 spans 13 amino acids. CDR1 and CDR2 (germline): MNHEY, SMNVEV (reference sequence). The ends lost 5 bases at V and 9 bases at J; junction bases unmatched: 6. The CDR3 sequence: CASSGTSFGEQFF. As DNA, the CDR3 is TGTGCCAGCAGTGGGACTAGTTTTGGTGAGCAGTTCTTC.